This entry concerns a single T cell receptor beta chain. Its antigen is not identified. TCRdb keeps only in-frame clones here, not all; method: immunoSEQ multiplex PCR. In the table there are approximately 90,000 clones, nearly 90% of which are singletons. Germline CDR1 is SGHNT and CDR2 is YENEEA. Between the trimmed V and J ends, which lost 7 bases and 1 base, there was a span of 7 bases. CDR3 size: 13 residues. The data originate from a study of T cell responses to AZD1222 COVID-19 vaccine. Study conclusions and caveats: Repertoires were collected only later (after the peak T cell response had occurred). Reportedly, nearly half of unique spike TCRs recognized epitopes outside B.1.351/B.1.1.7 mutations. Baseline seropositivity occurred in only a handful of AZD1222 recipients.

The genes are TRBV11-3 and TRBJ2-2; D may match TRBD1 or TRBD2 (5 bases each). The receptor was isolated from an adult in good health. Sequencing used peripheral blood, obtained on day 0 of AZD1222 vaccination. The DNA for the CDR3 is TGTGCCAGCACGAGGGGGAACACCGGGGAGCTGTTTTTT. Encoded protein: CASTRGNTGELFF.